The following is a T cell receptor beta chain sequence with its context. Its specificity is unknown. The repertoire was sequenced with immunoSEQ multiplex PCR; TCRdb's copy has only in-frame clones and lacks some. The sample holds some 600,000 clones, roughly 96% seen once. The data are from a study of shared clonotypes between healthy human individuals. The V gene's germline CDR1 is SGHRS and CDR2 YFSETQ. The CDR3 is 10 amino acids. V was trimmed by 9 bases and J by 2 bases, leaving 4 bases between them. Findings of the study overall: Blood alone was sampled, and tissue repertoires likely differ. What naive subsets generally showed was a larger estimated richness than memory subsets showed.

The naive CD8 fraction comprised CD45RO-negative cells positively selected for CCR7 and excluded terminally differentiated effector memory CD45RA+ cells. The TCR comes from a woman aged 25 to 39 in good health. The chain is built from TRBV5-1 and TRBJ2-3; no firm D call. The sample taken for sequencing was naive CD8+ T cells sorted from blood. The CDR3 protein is CANTTDTQYF. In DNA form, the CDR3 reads TGCGCCAACACCACAGATACGCAGTATTTT.